Sequencing of this T cell receptor beta chain was carried out in a study of breast tumors, draining lymph nodes, adjacent tissues. TCRdb used MiXCR to reprocess the multiplex PCR reads, holding one entry per CDR3 protein. The data hold 200,000 to 250,000 distinct CDR3 sequences, with approximately 29% observed a single time. This CDR3 comprises 14 residues. Trimming left V 6 bases short and J 7 bases short, with 16 bases between. Germline CDR1 and CDR2: MNHNS and SASEGT. The lymph nodes were axillary draining lymph nodes from breast cancer patients. This clonotype occurred a few times. Its target is not known. A read error may be the cause here, since a much bigger clone is one base away. Study findings and constraints: Luminal-like breast cancer showed significantly higher tumor–nontumor repertoire similarity than basal-like. Tumors had less TCR diversity than lymph nodes, more than nontumor tissue.

Specimen: axillary lymph node tissue. V is TRBV6-1 and J is TRBJ1-3; D is possibly TRBD1 (5 bases). The receptor was isolated from a female donor with breast cancer. Some clones in this sample may be carry-over from other donors' samples. The CDR3 coding sequence is TGTGCCAGCAGACGGGACGGCGGAGGGAACACCATATATTTT. Translation gives CASRRDGGGNTIYF.